This entry lists 22 T cell receptor beta chains sequenced from one sample in a study of blood T cell repertoires in COVID-19. Data came from immunoSEQ multiplex PCR; TCRdb stores just in-frame clones and leaves some out. The top ten hold under 2.5% of the sample, which has roughly 250,000 clones, approximately 91% seen once. Specimen: peripheral blood. Source of these receptors: a woman between 35 and 50 years old who had recovered from COVID-19.

As regards this clone: Other DNA sequences in the same sample also yield this CDR3. The rearrangement uses TRBV5-5 and TRBJ1-2; weak D call: TRBD1 (5 bases). The V end lost 0 bases, the J end lost 4 bases, and 7 bases lay between the germline ends. Germline-derived CDR1 and CDR2 are SGHKS and YYEKEE (reference sequence). The CDR3 has 13 residues. The CDR3 protein is CASSLDRLYGYTF. The CDR3 DNA reads as TGTGCCAGCAGCTTGGACAGGCTCTATGGCTACACCTTC.

The chain joins TRBV3-1 (or the pseudogene TRBV3-2) to TRBJ2-4, with D perhaps TRBD1 (5 bases). CDR3 length: 14 residues. CDR1 is LGHDT, CDR2 YNNKEL, per germline (reference sequence). The V gene lost 1 base and the J gene lost 2 bases, with 6 bases spanning the gap. CDR3 protein: CASSQAGSKNIQYF. The CDR3 coding sequence is TGTGCCAGCAGCCAAGCAGGGTCCAAAAACATTCAGTACTTC.

J is TRBJ2-7 and V is TRBV27; 9 positions match TRBD1. The CDR3 is 16 amino acids. The ends lost 3 bases at V and 5 bases at J; junction bases unmatched: 11. Germline V gene sequence: CDR1 MNHEY, CDR2 SMNVEV (reference sequence). CDR3 coding DNA: TGTGCCAGCAGTTTCGGCCCGGGACAGGGAAACCACGAGCAGTACTTC. Translating gives CASSFGPGQGNHEQYF.

This sequence joins TRBV6-2 or TRBV6-3 and TRBJ2-7; D remains ambiguous. Germline V lookup: CDR1 MNHEY, CDR2 SVGEGT. The V and J ends lost 4 bases and 4 bases respectively, with 14 bases between them. The CDR3 contains 14 residues. CDR3 sequence (DNA): TGTGCCAGCAGTTCTCATCGCGGCGCGTACGAGCAGTACTTC. This encodes CASSSHRGAYEQYF.

This chain joins TRBV28 and TRBJ1-6, with 7 positions matching TRBD1. Germline V gene lookup returns CDR1 MDHEN and CDR2 SYDVKM. Trimming cost V 3 bases and J 6 bases; bases outside gene matches: 11. The CDR3 consists of 17 residues. The CDR3 spells CASSLYGRGTSNSPLHF. For the CDR3, the DNA is TGTGCCAGCAGTTTGTACGGCAGGGGGACTTCTAATTCACCCCTCCACTTT.

This sequence joins TRBV5-1 and TRBJ2-3, with 12 bases identical to TRBD2. From germline, CDR1 is SGHRS and CDR2 YFSETQ. This CDR3 comprises 15 residues. V shed 4 bases and J 7 bases; nucleotides not matched to a gene: 7. In DNA, the CDR3 is TGCGCCAGCAGCCGGACTAGCGGGGAGACAAATACGCAGTATTTT. Its translation is CASSRTSGETNTQYF.

This chain connects TRBV5-1 to TRBJ2-2; unclear D gene. This CDR3 has 12 residues. Trimming took 2 bases from V and 6 from J, leaving 5 bases between them. CDR1 is SGHRS, CDR2 YFSETQ, per germline. CDR3 nucleotides: TGCGCCAGCAGCTTAGCGTCCGGGGAGCTGTTTTTT. The encoded protein is CASSLASGELFF.

This chain connects TRBV19 to TRBJ1-6; TRBD1 matches 7 bases. With V trimmed by 4 bases and J by 13 bases, 4 bases remained unmatched. CDR3 length equals 12 residues. CDR1 and CDR2 (germline): LNHDA, SQIVND (reference sequence). CDR3 amino acids: CASSNIQGPLHF. The CDR3 DNA sequence: TGTGCCAGTAGTAACATACAGGGGCCCCTCCACTTT.

The V and J genes are TRBV19 and TRBJ2-1, with 8 bases matching TRBD2. V lost 6 bases and J lost 7; bases outside the gene matches: 11. This CDR3 region has 15 residues. CDR1 LNHDA and CDR2 SQIVND come from the germline V gene (reference sequence). The CDR3 loop reads CASSRAGVKWNEQFF. The CDR3 nucleotides read TGTGCCAGTAGCCGAGCGGGAGTTAAGTGGAATGAGCAGTTCTTC.

The chain uses TRBV6-5 and TRBJ2-5, with no clear D. V shed 0 bases and J shed 3 bases, with 5 bases lying between them. The CDR3 has 13 residues. Germline values: CDR1 MNHEY, CDR2 SVGAGI. For the CDR3, the DNA is TGTGCCAGCAGTTACTCGGCGGAAGAGACCCAGTACTTC. Its translation is CASSYSAEETQYF.

The V call is TRBV19, the J call TRBJ1-5; tentatively, D is TRBD1 (5 bases). Germline CDR1 LNHDA, CDR2 SQIVND (reference sequence). The CDR3 has 15 amino acids. Trimming removed 2 bases from V and 4 bases from J, with 12 bases in between. The CDR3 DNA is TGTGCCAGTAGTATACTTACTCAGGGAAATCAGCCCCAGCATTTT. Protein sequence: CASSILTQGNQPQHF.

V and J are TRBV28 and TRBJ2-5; TRBD1 agrees at 9 bases. Per the germline V gene, CDR1 is MDHEN and CDR2 is SYDVKM. The CDR3 contains 16 residues. V lost 4 bases, J lost 4 bases, and 10 bases stayed unmatched. The CDR3 sequence: CASSSGDRVVGETQYF. CDR3 nucleotides: TGTGCCAGCAGTTCTGGGGACAGGGTGGTGGGAGAGACCCAGTACTTC. Complete variable domain (other parts from reference TRBV28 and TRBJ2-5): DVKVTQSSRYLVKRTGEKVFLECVQDMDHENMFWYRQDPGLGLRLIYFSYDVKMKEKGDIPEGYSVSREKKERFSLILESASTNQTSMYLCASSSGDRVVGETQYFGPGTRLLVL.

This sequence joins TRBV19 and TRBJ2-1; 12 nucleotides align to TRBD2. Trimming cost V 6 bases and J 6 bases; bases outside gene matches: 12. The V gene's germline CDR1 is LNHDA and CDR2 SQIVND (reference sequence). CDR3 length: 17 residues. For the CDR3, the DNA is TGTGCCAGTAGCTCACCTAGCGGGAGGGCCTTTGTCAATGAGCAGTTCTTC. This encodes CASSSPSGRAFVNEQFF.

This clone has only a few counts. The CDR3 DNA reads TGTGCCAGCAGCAGCAAGGACAGGGGAAGGGGAGGAAAACTGTTTTTT. This gives the protein CASSSKDRGRGGKLFF. The chain combines TRBV7-9 with TRBJ1-4; TRBD1 agrees at 9 bases. With V trimmed by 5 bases and J by 10 bases, 14 bases remained unmatched. From germline, CDR1 is SEHNR and CDR2 FQNEAQ (reference sequence). CDR3 length: 16 amino acids.

The chain is built from TRBV6-6 and TRBJ2-7, with 10 bases lining up with TRBD1. The V gene's germline CDR1 is MNHNY and CDR2 SVGAGI (reference sequence). After removal of 7 bases from V and 4 bases from J, the junction contained 10 bases not matched to a gene. The CDR3 is made up of 15 amino acids. The CDR3 DNA reads TGTGCCAGCAAACCCGACAGGGGGCTTGGGTACGAGCAGTACTTC. It specifies CASKPDRGLGYEQYF.

The rearrangement joins TRBV6-2 or TRBV6-3 to TRBJ1-5; maybe TRBD1 (6 bases). V lost 1 base and J lost 3, with 10 bases in between. This CDR3 has 15 amino acids. The germline gives CDR1 MNHEY, CDR2 SVGEGT. The CDR3 here is CASSYFAGDNQPQHF. The DNA for the CDR3 is TGTGCCAGCAGTTACTTTGCAGGGGACAATCAGCCCCAGCATTTT.

This clone was seen a few times. V usage is TRBV6-2 or TRBV6-3 and J usage is TRBJ1-2, with D tentatively TRBD1 (5 bases). Germline V lookup: CDR1 MNHEY, CDR2 SVGEGT. Trimming cost V 5 bases and J 0 bases, with 16 bases left between them. This CDR3 has 16 amino acids. CDR3 amino acids: CASSNGHPTANYGYTF. For the CDR3, the DNA is TGTGCCAGCAGTAACGGACACCCCACCGCTAACTATGGCTACACCTTC.

This clone was seen a single time. V and J are TRBV19 and TRBJ2-1; TRBD1 matches 10 bases. There are 18 residues in the CDR3. V lost 3 bases, J lost 9 bases, and 17 bases stayed unmatched. Looked up from germline, CDR1 is LNHDA and CDR2 is SQIVND (reference sequence). CDR3 protein: CASSMKGRGGTGDGEQFF. The CDR3, as DNA: TGTGCCAGTAGTATGAAAGGCCGGGGAGGGACAGGGGATGGTGAGCAGTTCTTC.

The V and J genes are TRBV29-1 and TRBJ2-5; 8 bases agree with TRBD1. CDR3 length: 15 residues. CDR1 and CDR2 from the germline V gene are SQVTM and ANQGSEA. V shed 3 bases, J shed 2 bases, and the junction held 8 bases outside the gene matches. This chain's CDR3 is CSVEGGRGPQETQYF. CDR3 DNA: TGCAGCGTTGAGGGGGGCAGGGGGCCTCAAGAGACCCAGTACTTC.

The rearrangement links TRBV24-1 to TRBJ2-1, with D perhaps TRBD2 (5 bases). CDR3 length equals 16 residues. V lost 0 bases, J lost 10 bases, and 18 bases lay in between. Germline-derived CDR1 and CDR2 are KGHDR and SFDVKD. CDR3: CATSDLKERTPEEQFF. CDR3 in DNA: TGTGCCACCAGTGATTTGAAAGAGCGGACCCCAGAGGAGCAGTTCTTC.

This clone was seen once. CDR3 amino acids: CASSQDLTSGTLSYEQYF. In nucleotides, the CDR3 is TGCGCCAGCAGCCAAGATCTTACTAGCGGGACACTCTCCTACGAGCAGTACTTC. The rearrangement uses TRBV4-1 and TRBJ2-7; 10 positions agree with TRBD2. This CDR3 region has 18 residues. From germline, CDR1 is MGHRA and CDR2 YSYEKL. The trim removed 0 bases at V and 0 bases at J, leaving 8 bases unmatched.

This chain connects TRBV28 to TRBJ2-7, with D perhaps TRBD1 (5 bases). This CDR3 contains 11 residues. V lost 5 bases and J lost 12, with 14 bases in between. Germline CDR1 reads MDHEN; CDR2 reads SYDVKM. This chain's CDR3 is CASSLDRKRYF. DNA of the CDR3: TGTGCCAGCAGTCTTGACAGAAAACGGTACTTC.